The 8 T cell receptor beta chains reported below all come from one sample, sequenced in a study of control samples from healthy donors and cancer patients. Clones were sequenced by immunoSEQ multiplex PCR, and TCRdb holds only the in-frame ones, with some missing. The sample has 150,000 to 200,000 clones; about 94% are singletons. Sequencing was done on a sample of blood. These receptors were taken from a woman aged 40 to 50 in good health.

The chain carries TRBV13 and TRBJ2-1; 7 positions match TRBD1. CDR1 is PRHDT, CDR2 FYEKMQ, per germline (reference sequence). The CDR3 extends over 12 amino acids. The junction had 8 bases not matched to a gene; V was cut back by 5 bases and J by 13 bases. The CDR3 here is CASSPRQGNQFF. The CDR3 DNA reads TGTGCCAGCAGCCCTCGACAGGGTAACCAGTTCTTC.

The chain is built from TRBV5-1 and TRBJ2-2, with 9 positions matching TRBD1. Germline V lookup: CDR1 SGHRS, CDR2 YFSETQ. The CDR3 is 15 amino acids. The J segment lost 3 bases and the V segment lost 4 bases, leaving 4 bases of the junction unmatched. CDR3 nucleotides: TGCGCCAGCAGCGCAAGGACAGGGGACACCGGGGAGCTGTTTTTT. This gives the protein CASSARTGDTGELFF. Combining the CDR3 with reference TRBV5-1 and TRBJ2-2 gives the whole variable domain KAGVTQTPRYLIKTRGQQVTLSCSPISGHRSVSWYQQTPGQGLQFLFEYFSETQRNKGNFPGRFSGRQFSNSRSEMNVSTLELGDSALYLCASSARTGDTGELFFGEGSRLTVL.

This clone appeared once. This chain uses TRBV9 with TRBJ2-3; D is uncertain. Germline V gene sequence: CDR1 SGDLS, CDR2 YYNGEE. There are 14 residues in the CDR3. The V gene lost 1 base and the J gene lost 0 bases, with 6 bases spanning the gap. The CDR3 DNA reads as TGTGCCAGCAGCGTATCTAAGAGCACAGATACGCAGTATTTT. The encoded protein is CASSVSKSTDTQYF.

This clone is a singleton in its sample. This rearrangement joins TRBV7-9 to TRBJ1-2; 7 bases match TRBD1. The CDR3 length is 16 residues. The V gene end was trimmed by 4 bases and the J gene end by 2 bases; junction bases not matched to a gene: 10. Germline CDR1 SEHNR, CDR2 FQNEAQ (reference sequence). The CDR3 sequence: CASSSREDRRNYGYTF. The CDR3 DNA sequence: TGTGCCAGCAGCTCCCGAGAGGACAGGAGAAACTATGGCTACACCTTC.

For the CDR3, the DNA is TGTGCCAGCAGCTTACGGCAGCTGGAAAACACCATATATTTT. This gives the protein CASSLRQLENTIYF. The V and J genes are TRBV13 and TRBJ1-3; no definite D call. This CDR3 contains 14 residues. Germline CDR1 is PRHDT and CDR2 is FYEKMQ (reference sequence). Trimming stripped 2 bases from V and 6 bases from J, with 11 bases between.

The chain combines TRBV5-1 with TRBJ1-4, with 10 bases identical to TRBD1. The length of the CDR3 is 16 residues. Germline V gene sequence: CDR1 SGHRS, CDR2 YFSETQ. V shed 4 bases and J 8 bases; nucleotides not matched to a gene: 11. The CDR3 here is CASSLGQGVLGEKLFF. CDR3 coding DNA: TGCGCCAGCAGCCTCGGACAGGGGGTTTTGGGCGAAAAACTGTTTTTT.

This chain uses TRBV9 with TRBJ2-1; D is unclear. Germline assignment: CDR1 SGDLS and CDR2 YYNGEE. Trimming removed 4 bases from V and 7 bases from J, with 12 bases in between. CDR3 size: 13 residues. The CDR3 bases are TGTGCCAGCAGCACCCAGATTAAAAATGAGCAGTTCTTC. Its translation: CASSTQIKNEQFF.

In DNA, the CDR3 is TGCGCCAGCAGCTTGGTGTCGGCAGACTACGAGCAGTACTTC. Encoded protein: CASSLVSADYEQYF. This chain links TRBV5-1 with TRBJ2-7; D not resolved. Trimming stripped 0 bases from V and 3 bases from J, with 10 bases between. Germline V gene lookup returns CDR1 SGHRS and CDR2 YFSETQ. The CDR3 has 14 amino acids. The full variable domain, in which reference TRBV5-1 and TRBJ2-7 provide the parts outside the CDR3, is KAGVTQTPRYLIKTRGQQVTLSCSPISGHRSVSWYQQTPGQGLQFLFEYFSETQRNKGNFPGRFSGRQFSNSRSEMNVSTLELGDSALYLCASSLVSADYEQYFGPGTRLTVT.